The entry below gives a single T cell receptor (beta chain) sequence along with its context. Researchers prepared the TCRbeta library using unique molecular identifiers, the study reports. Each CDR3 protein is one row after TCRdb ran MiXCR on the PCR reads. The sample comprises approximately 800,000 distinct CDR3 sequences, 16% of which are singletons, and roughly 4.8% rests with the top ten. From germline, CDR1 is MGHRA and CDR2 YSYEKL. The CDR3 length is 15 residues. Trimming stripped 2 bases from V and 7 bases from J, with 17 bases between. This sample stems from a study of T-cell reconstitution after alpha-beta-depleted transplantation in children.

The starting material was PBMCs, mostly from graft donor cells, obtained 360 days after TCRalphabeta/CD19-depleted stem cell transplant. The chain is built from TRBV4-1 and TRBJ2-5; D possibly corresponds to TRBD1 (8 bases). The TCR was taken from a male patient under 18 who had a stem cell transplant for acute lymphoblastic leukemia, so the T cells may come from the graft donor. Here the CDR3 DNA reads TGCGCCAGCAGCCAAACAGGGGGGGCCAAGGGGACCCAGTACTTC. Protein sequence: CASSQTGGAKGTQYF.